This T cell receptor beta chain is drawn from a study of metastatic and nonmetastatic thyroid tumors. Study context: The comparison covered peripheral blood and tumor or nodule tissue in malignant and benign thyroid patients.

All patients reached thyroid surgery having received no treatment beforehand. In the authors' workflow: Across clinicopathological groups, CDR3 differences served as the basis for building a distant-metastasis classifier for papillary thyroid cancer. With MiXCR, TCRdb reprocessed the PCR reads. TCRdb, rather than the study authors, made the V and J calls. The table has roughly 22,000 clones, around a third seen once. By its share, this clone is medium-sized. Its antigen is still unknown. Germline V gene lookup returns CDR1 MNHNS and CDR2 SASEGT. The length of the CDR3 is 15 residues. Trimming cost V 8 bases and J 1 base, with 16 bases left between them. General observations from the study: Compared with benign nodules, malignant thyroid tumors were reported to have significantly higher TCR beta diversity in both blood and tumor.

This chain uses TRBV6-1 with TRBJ2-3, with D maybe TRBD1 (6 bases). The specimen was blood. This clonotype originated in a male donor with papillary thyroid cancer or a benign thyroid nodule (not recorded which). Some clones in this sample may be carry-over from other donors' samples. This chain's CDR3 is CASLQGRTRTDTQYF. The CDR3 DNA is TGTGCCAGCCTTCAGGGGCGGACCCGCACAGATACGCAGTATTTT.